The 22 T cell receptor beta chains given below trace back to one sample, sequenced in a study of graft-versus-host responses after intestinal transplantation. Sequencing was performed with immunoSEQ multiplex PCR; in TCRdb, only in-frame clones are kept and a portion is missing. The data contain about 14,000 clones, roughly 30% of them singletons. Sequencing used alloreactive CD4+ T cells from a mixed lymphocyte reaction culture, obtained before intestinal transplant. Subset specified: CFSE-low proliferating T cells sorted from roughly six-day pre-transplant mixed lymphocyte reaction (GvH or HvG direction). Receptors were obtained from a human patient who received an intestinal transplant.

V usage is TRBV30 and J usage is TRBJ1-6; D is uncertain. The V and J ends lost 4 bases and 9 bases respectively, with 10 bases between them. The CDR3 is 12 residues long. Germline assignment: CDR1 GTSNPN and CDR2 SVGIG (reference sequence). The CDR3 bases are TGTGCCTGGAACCGTCGGGGTTCACCCCTCCACTTT. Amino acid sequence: CAWNRRGSPLHF. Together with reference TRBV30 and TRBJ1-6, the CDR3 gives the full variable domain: SQTIHQWPATLVQPVGSPLSLECTVEGTSNPNLYWYRQAAGRGLQLLFYSVGIGQISSEVPQNLSASRPQDRQFILSSKKLLLSDSGFYLCAWNRRGSPLHFGNGTRLTVT.

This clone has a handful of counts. The CDR3 nucleotides are TGTGCCAGCAGTAATAAGGGGGCTGGGGCCAACGTCCTGACTTTC. Translated, it gives CASSNKGAGANVLTF. V usage is TRBV6-1 and J usage is TRBJ2-6, with D possibly TRBD1 on 6 matching bases. V shed 5 bases and J shed 2 bases, with 10 bases lying between them. The CDR3 is 15 residues long. In germline, CDR1 is MNHNS, CDR2 SASEGT.

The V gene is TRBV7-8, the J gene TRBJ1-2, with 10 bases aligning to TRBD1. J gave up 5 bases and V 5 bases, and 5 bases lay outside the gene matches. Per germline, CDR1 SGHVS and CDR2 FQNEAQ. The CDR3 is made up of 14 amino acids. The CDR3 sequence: CASSKGQGTYGYTF. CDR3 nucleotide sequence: TGTGCCAGCAGCAAGGGACAGGGGACTTATGGCTACACCTTC.

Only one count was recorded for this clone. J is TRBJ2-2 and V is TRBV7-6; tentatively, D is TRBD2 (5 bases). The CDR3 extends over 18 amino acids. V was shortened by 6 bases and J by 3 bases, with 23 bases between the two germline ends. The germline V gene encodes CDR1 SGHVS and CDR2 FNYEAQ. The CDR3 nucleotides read TGTGCCAGCAGTGAAGCTAGTGTAGGAGGCGTCGACACCGGGGAGCTGTTTTTT. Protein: CASSEASVGGVDTGELFF.

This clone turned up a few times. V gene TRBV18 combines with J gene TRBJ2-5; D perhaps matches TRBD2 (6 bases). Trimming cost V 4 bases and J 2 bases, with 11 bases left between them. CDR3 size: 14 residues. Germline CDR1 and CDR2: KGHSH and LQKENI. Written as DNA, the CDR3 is TGTGCCAGCTCACTTGCCGGGACTCAAGAGACCCAGTACTTC. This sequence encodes CASSLAGTQETQYF.

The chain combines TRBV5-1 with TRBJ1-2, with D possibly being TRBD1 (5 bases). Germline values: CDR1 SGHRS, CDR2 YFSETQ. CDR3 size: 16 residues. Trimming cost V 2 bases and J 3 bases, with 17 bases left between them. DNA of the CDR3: TGCGCCAGCAGCTTTACCCCAGTGGAAGGGGACTATGGCTACACCTTC. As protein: CASSFTPVEGDYGYTF.

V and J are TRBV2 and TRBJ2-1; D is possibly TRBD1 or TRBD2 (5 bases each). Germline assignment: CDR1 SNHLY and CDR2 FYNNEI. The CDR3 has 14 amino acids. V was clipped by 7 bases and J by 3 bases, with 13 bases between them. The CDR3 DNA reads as TGTGCCAGCAACCGGGACGCAAACTACAATGAGCAGTTCTTC. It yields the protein CASNRDANYNEQFF.

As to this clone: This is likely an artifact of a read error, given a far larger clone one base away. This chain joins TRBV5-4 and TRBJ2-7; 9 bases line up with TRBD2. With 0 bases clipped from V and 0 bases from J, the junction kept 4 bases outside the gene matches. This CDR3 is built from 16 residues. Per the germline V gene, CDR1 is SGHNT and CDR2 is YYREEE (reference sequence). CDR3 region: CASSLASGRYSYEQYF. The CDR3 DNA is TGTGCCAGCAGCTTGGCAAGCGGGAGGTACTCCTACGAGCAGTACTTC. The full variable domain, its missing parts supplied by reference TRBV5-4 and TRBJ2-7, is ETGVTQSPTHLIKTRGQQVTLRCSSQSGHNTVSWYQQALGQGPQFIFQYYREEENGRGNFPPRFSGLQFPNYSSELNVNALELDDSALYLCASSLASGRYSYEQYFGPGTRLTVT.

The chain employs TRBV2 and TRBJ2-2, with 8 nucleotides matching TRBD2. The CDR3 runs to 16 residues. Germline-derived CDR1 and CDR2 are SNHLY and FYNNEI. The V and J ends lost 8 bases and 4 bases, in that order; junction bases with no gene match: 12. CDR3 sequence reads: CASHSNSGSITGELFF. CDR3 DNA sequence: TGTGCCAGCCATTCAAACAGCGGGAGTATCACCGGGGAGCTGTTTTTT.

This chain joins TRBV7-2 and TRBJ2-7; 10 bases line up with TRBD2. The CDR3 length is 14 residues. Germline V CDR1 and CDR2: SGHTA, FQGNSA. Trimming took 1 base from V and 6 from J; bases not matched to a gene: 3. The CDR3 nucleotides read TGTGCCAGCAGCTTAGGCCTAGCGGGAGTCGAGCAGTACTTC. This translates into CASSLGLAGVEQYF.

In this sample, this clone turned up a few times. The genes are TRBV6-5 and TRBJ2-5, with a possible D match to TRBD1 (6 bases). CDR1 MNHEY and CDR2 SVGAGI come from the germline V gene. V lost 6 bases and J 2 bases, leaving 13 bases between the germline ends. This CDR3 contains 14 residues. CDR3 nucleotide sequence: TGTGCCAGCAGCTCCACAGGGTTACAAGAGACCCAGTACTTC. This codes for CASSSTGLQETQYF.

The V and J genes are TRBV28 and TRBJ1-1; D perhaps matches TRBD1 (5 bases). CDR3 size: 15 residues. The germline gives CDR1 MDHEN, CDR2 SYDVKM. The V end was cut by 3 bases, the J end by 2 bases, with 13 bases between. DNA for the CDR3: TGTGCCAGCAGTTTCCAGGGCAGGACCAACACTGAAGCTTTCTTT. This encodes CASSFQGRTNTEAFF.

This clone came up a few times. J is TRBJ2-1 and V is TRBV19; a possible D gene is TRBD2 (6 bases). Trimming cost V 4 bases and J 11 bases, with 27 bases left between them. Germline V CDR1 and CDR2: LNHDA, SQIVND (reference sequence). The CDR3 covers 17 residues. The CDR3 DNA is TGTGCCAGTAGTAGCCCACCCGCGGGGACCAGTTTTAGGCAGCAGTTCTTC. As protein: CASSSPPAGTSFRQQFF.

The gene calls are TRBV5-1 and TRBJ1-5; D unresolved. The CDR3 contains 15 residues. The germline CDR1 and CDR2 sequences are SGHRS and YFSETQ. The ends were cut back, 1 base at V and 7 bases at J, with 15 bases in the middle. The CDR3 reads CASSLWIGPGQPQHF. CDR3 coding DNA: TGCGCCAGCAGCTTGTGGATCGGGCCCGGACAGCCCCAGCATTTT.

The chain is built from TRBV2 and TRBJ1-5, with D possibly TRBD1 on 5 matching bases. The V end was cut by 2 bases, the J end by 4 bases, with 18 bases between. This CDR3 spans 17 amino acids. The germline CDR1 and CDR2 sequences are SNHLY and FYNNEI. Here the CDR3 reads CASSEWRGGVVNQPQHF. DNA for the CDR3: TGTGCCAGCAGTGAATGGAGGGGAGGGGTTGTGAATCAGCCCCAGCATTTT.

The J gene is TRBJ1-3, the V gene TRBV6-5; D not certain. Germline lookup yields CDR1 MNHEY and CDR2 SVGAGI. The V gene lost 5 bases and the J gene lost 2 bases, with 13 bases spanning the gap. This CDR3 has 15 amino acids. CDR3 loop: CASSVRPDPGNTIYF. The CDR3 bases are TGTGCCAGCAGTGTAAGACCCGATCCTGGAAACACCATATATTTT.

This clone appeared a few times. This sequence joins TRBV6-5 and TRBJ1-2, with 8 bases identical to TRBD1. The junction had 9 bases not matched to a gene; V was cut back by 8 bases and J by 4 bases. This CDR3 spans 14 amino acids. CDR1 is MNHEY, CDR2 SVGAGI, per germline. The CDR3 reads CASRNSGTGYGYTF. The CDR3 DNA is TGTGCCAGCCGAAATTCCGGGACAGGCTATGGCTACACCTTC.

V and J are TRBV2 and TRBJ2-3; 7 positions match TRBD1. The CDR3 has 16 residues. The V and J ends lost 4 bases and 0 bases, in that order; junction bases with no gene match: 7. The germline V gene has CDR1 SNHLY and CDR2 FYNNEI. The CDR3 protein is CASSAEGGPSTDTQYF. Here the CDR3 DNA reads TGTGCCAGCAGTGCCGAAGGGGGCCCGAGCACAGATACGCAGTATTTT.

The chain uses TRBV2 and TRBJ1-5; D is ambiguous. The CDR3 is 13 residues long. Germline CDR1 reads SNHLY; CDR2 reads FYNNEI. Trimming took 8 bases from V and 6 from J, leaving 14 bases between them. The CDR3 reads CASAGLRIQPQHF. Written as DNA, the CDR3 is TGTGCCAGCGCTGGACTGAGAATTCAGCCCCAGCATTTT.

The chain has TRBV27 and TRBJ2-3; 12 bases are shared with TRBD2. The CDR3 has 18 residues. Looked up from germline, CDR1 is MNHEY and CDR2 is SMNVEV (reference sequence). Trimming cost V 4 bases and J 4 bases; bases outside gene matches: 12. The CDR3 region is CASSSLKTSGSRADTQYF. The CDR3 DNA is TGTGCCAGCAGTTCCCTAAAGACTAGCGGGAGTAGGGCAGATACGCAGTATTTT.

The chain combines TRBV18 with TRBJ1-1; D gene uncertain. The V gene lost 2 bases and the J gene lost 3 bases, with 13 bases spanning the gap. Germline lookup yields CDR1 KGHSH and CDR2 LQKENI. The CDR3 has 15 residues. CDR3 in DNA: TGTGCCAGCTCACCAATTGCAGGAGGTGACACTGAAGCTTTCTTT. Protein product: CASSPIAGGDTEAFF.

The CDR3 sequence: CASSLNSAPDTQYF. The DNA for the CDR3 is TGCGCCAGCAGCCTCAATTCAGCTCCAGATACGCAGTATTTT. The rearrangement joins TRBV5-1 to TRBJ2-3, with D uncertain. Germline V CDR1 and CDR2: SGHRS, YFSETQ. Trimming stripped 4 bases from V and 4 bases from J, with 13 bases between. The CDR3 is made up of 14 amino acids.